The 29 T cell receptor beta chains reported below all come from one sample, sequenced in a study of early T cells in non-severe SARS-CoV-2 infection. Using its own MiXCR run on the 5' RACE reads, TCRdb lists one record per CDR3 protein. Here the sample spans 25,000 to 30,000 distinct CDR3 sequences, 4.5% being singletons. The source material was whole blood. All receptors come from an adult who was a healthcare worker with PCR-confirmed SARS-CoV-2 infection or an uninfected control (not recorded which).

Many counts were recorded for this clonotype. The J gene is TRBJ2-1, the V gene TRBV7-2, with D hard to call. Trimming removed 1 base at V and 9 bases at J, with 10 bases between. CDR1 is SGHTA, CDR2 FQGNSA, per germline. The CDR3 extends over 13 amino acids. The DNA of the CDR3 is TGTGCCAGCAGCTTAGAGGTCCTCGCTGAGCAGTTCTTC. Translating gives CASSLEVLAEQFF. The full variable domain, rest sourced from reference TRBV7-2 and TRBJ2-1, is GAGVSQSPSNKVTEKGKDVELRCDPISGHTALYWYRQSLGQGLEFLIYFQGNSAPDKSGLPSDRFSAERTGGSVSTLTIQRTQQEDSAVYLCASSLEVLAEQFFGPGTRLTVL.

This clonotype was found many times. This chain connects TRBV6-1 to TRBJ2-1, with 12 bases aligning to TRBD2. The CDR3 has 13 residues. With 10 bases clipped from V and 9 bases from J, the junction kept 7 bases outside the gene matches. Germline loops: CDR1 MNHNS, CDR2 SASEGT. CDR3 protein: CATTSGRTGEQFF. CDR3 bases: TGTGCCACCACTAGCGGGAGGACGGGTGAGCAGTTCTTC.

Ten or more counts support this clonotype. The V and J genes are TRBV19 and TRBJ1-2; D is unclear. This CDR3 comprises 14 residues. CDR1 is LNHDA and CDR2 is SQIVND in the germline V gene (reference sequence). V was shortened by 6 bases and J by 4 bases, with 15 bases between the two germline ends. The CDR3, as DNA: TGTGCCAGTAGACCTACCGGCAGCACCTATGGCTACACCTTC. This gives the protein CASRPTGSTYGYTF.

This clonotype has a handful of counts. The chain carries TRBV12-5 and TRBJ2-5; 8 nucleotides align to TRBD2. Germline V gives CDR1 LGHNT, CDR2 FRNRAP. Trimming cost V 7 bases and J 4 bases; bases outside gene matches: 17. The CDR3 loop spans 17 amino acids. In DNA, the CDR3 is TGTGCTAGTGTCCCTTCCCCGGGACTAGTCGGATCAGAGACCCAGTACTTC. It codes for CASVPSPGLVGSETQYF.

This clonotype was seen repeatedly, ten times or more. The chain couples TRBV20-1 to TRBJ1-5; tentative D call: TRBD1 (6 bases). This CDR3 has 14 residues. The V gene lost 6 bases and the J gene lost 3 bases, with 15 bases spanning the gap. From germline, CDR1 is DFQATT and CDR2 SNEGSKA (reference sequence). The CDR3 DNA reads TGCAGTGCAAGGGAGGACAGCACCAATCAGCCCCAGCATTTT. Amino acid sequence: CSAREDSTNQPQHF.

This clonotype was counted ten times or more. J is TRBJ1-6 and V is TRBV6-5; 8 nucleotides match TRBD1. This CDR3 contains 17 residues. CDR1 and CDR2 from the germline V gene are MNHEY and SVGAGI. V was pared by 4 bases and J by 0 bases, with 5 bases of the junction left unmatched. CDR3 bases: TGTGCCAGCAGTTGGGACAGGCCGAGCTCCTATAATTCACCCCTCCACTTT. Amino acids: CASSWDRPSSYNSPLHF.

The V gene is TRBV29-1, the J gene TRBJ2-7; no reliable D call. Looked up from germline, CDR1 is SQVTM and CDR2 is ANQGSEA. Trimming removed 1 base from V and 7 bases from J, with 20 bases in between. The CDR3 consists of 15 residues. Written as DNA, the CDR3 is TGCAGCGTTGAAGGTAGGCGGCACTCCGAAGGGGAGCAGTACTTC. As protein: CSVEGRRHSEGEQYF.

This clonotype was seen repeatedly, ten times or more. V gene TRBV12-5 combines with J gene TRBJ1-6; D is possibly TRBD1 (5 bases). V was cut by 5 bases and J by 4 bases, with 9 bases left in between. The CDR3 length is 14 residues. Germline V gene data show CDR1 as LGHNT and CDR2 as FRNRAP. CDR3 DNA: TGTGCTAGTGGTGACAGATCATATAATTCACCCCTCCACTTT. Protein: CASGDRSYNSPLHF.

This clonotype was counted at least ten times. V usage is TRBV7-9 and J usage is TRBJ2-3; 11 bases are shared with TRBD2. CDR1 and CDR2 (germline): SEHNR, FQNEAQ (reference sequence). The V and J ends lost 6 bases and 2 bases, in that order; junction bases with no gene match: 4. CDR3 length: 15 residues. CDR3 residues: CASSVTSGTTDTQYF. In DNA, the CDR3 is TGTGCCAGCAGTGTGACTAGCGGGACCACAGATACGCAGTATTTT.

This clonotype was counted many times. The rearrangement uses TRBV4-3 and TRBJ2-5, with TRBD1 matching over 7 bases. Trimming took 0 bases from V and 7 from J; bases not matched to a gene: 2. Germline V gene data show CDR1 as LGHNA and CDR2 as YSLEER. CDR3 length: 13 residues. The CDR3 nucleotides are TGCGCCAGCAGCCAAGATCACAGGGGGACCCAGTACTTC. Translated: CASSQDHRGTQYF.

Many counts were recorded for this clonotype. This sequence joins TRBV14 and TRBJ2-1; the D gene is possibly TRBD1 (6 bases). V lost 4 bases and J lost 7, with 14 bases in between. The CDR3 spans 14 residues. Germline V gene sequence: CDR1 SGHDN, CDR2 FVKESK. The CDR3 loop is CASSPLDSFNEQFF. The CDR3 nucleotides are TGTGCCAGCAGCCCGTTGGACAGTTTTAATGAGCAGTTCTTC. Combining the CDR3 with reference TRBV14 and TRBJ2-1 gives the whole variable domain EAGVTQFPSHSVIEKGQTVTLRCDPISGHDNLYWYRRVMGKEIKFLLHFVKESKQDESGMPNNRFLAERTGGTYSTLKVQPAELEDSGVYFCASSPLDSFNEQFFGPGTRLTVL.

This clonotype was recorded many times. The chain carries TRBV4-1 and TRBJ2-7; D is undetermined. The CDR3 sequence is 19 residues long. Germline V lookup: CDR1 MGHRA, CDR2 YSYEKL. Trimming removed 1 base from V and 0 bases from J, with 22 bases in between. CDR3 residues: CASSQAVPRATHSSYEQYF. In DNA, the CDR3 is TGCGCCAGCAGCCAAGCCGTCCCCCGGGCTACGCATAGCTCCTACGAGCAGTACTTC.

In its sample, this clonotype was seen many times. The chain carries TRBV27 and TRBJ1-5; perhaps TRBD1 as D (6 bases). The CDR3 spans 14 residues. Germline lookup yields CDR1 MNHEY and CDR2 SMNVEV (reference sequence). The V end was cut by 2 bases, the J end by 3 bases, with 8 bases between. The CDR3 spells CASSLGTHNQPQHF. CDR3 in DNA: TGTGCCAGCAGTTTAGGGACACACAATCAGCCCCAGCATTTT.

A few counts support this clonotype. The rearrangement joins TRBV7-9 to TRBJ2-5; a possible D gene is TRBD2 (5 bases). The V gene's germline CDR1 is SEHNR and CDR2 FQNEAQ (reference sequence). Trimming took 2 bases from V and 7 from J, leaving 14 bases between them. This CDR3 spans 14 amino acids. CDR3: CASSLHLPEGTQYF. DNA of the CDR3: TGTGCCAGCAGCTTACACCTACCAGAGGGGACCCAGTACTTC.

This clonotype has at least ten counts. This rearrangement joins TRBV6-6 to TRBJ2-2; 9 nucleotides agree with TRBD1. V gave up 5 bases and J gave up 5 bases; unmatched junction bases: 18. Germline CDR1 and CDR2: MNHNY and SVGAGI (reference sequence). The CDR3 is 19 amino acids. For the CDR3, the DNA is TGTGCCAGCAGTACCTCCCCGGGACAGGGTCCCAAAAAGACCGGGGAGCTGTTTTTT. This codes for CASSTSPGQGPKKTGELFF.

The sample holds many counts of this clonotype. The genes are TRBV5-1 and TRBJ2-1, with D unclear. V lost 0 bases, J lost 7 bases, and 2 bases lay in between. CDR1 and CDR2 (germline): SGHRS, YFSETQ. The CDR3 extends over 11 amino acids. CDR3 protein: CASSLGNEQFF. CDR3 in DNA: TGCGCCAGCAGCTTGGGGAATGAGCAGTTCTTC.

This clonotype was counted ten times or more. The chain couples TRBV7-8 to TRBJ2-7; possible D gene TRBD1, 6 bases. This CDR3 is built from 12 residues. Germline-derived CDR1 and CDR2 are SGHVS and FQNEAQ. V was cut by 5 bases and J by 4 bases, with 9 bases left in between. Written as DNA, the CDR3 is TGTGCCAGCAGCCAGGGGCGATACGAGCAGTACTTC. It translates to CASSQGRYEQYF.

This clonotype has ten or more counts. The CDR3 nucleotides are TGTGCCAGCAGCTTAGCGGTTCGGGGGAACTCCTACAATGAGCAGTTCTTC. It specifies CASSLAVRGNSYNEQFF. This chain joins TRBV7-8 and TRBJ2-1, with D possibly TRBD2 on 6 matching bases. Trimming left V 0 bases short and J 0 bases short, with 12 bases between. Germline loops: CDR1 SGHVS, CDR2 FQNEAQ. The CDR3 loop spans 17 amino acids.

This clonotype was counted at least ten times. The chain recombines TRBV12-3 or TRBV12-4 with TRBJ1-6, with unresolved D. There are 14 residues in the CDR3. Trimming took off 8 bases at V and 7 bases at J, with 15 bases between the two ends. The CDR3 coding sequence is TGTGCCAGCTGGGAGGGAAGATCGAATTCACCCCTCCACTTT. This codes for CASWEGRSNSPLHF.

Ten or more counts support this clonotype. The rearrangement uses TRBV20-1 and TRBJ1-2, with D uncertain. V shed 0 bases and J shed 1 base, with 12 bases lying between them. Germline CDR1 and CDR2: DFQATT and SNEGSKA (reference sequence). The CDR3 has 15 residues. The CDR3 DNA sequence: TGCAGTGCTAGAGAGACCGGACGGCGTAACTATGGCTACACCTTC. This translates into CSARETGRRNYGYTF.

This clonotype occurred many times. The chain carries TRBV19 and TRBJ1-4, with 8 bases lining up with TRBD1. J gave up 5 bases and V 7 bases, and 3 bases lay outside the gene matches. The CDR3 covers 13 residues. Per germline, CDR1 LNHDA and CDR2 SQIVND (reference sequence). CDR3 region: CASNDRGNEKLFF. CDR3 nucleotides: TGTGCCAGTAACGACAGGGGAAATGAAAAACTGTTTTTT.

This clonotype was seen many times. This sequence joins TRBV25-1 and TRBJ1-5; D gene ambiguous. This CDR3 is 16 amino acids long. Trimming took off 3 bases at V and 2 bases at J, with 14 bases between the two ends. Germline V CDR1 and CDR2: MGHDK, SYGVNS. Written as DNA, the CDR3 is TGTGCCAGCAGTGACGAAAGACGTGGGGGCAATCAGCCCCAGCATTTT. Amino acids: CASSDERRGGNQPQHF.

This clonotype was observed at least ten times. The chain combines TRBV7-2 with TRBJ2-5; 8 positions agree with TRBD2. The CDR3 sequence is 13 residues long. V lost 6 bases, J lost 4 bases, and 4 bases stayed unmatched. Germline V gives CDR1 SGHTA, CDR2 FQGNSA. CDR3 sequence: CASRSGSSETQYF. The DNA for the CDR3 is TGTGCCAGCAGAAGCGGGAGCTCAGAGACCCAGTACTTC.

The V and J genes are TRBV10-3 and TRBJ1-4; D is unresolved. V lost 3 bases, J lost 5 bases, and 7 bases lay in between. Germline CDR1 ENHRY, CDR2 SYGVKD. The length of the CDR3 is 13 residues. Here the CDR3 DNA reads TGTGCCATCAGTGATCCGTCCAATGAAAAACTGTTTTTT. It translates to CAISDPSNEKLFF.

At least ten counts were recorded for this clonotype. The rearrangement links TRBV19 to TRBJ1-5; TRBD1 agrees at 7 bases. V lost 4 bases, J lost 7 bases, and 19 bases stayed unmatched. Germline CDR1 is LNHDA and CDR2 is SQIVND (reference sequence). The CDR3 is 18 amino acids. CDR3 loop: CASSTTVGGAILRQPQHF. CDR3 DNA: TGTGCCAGTAGTACAACTGTAGGGGGCGCGATATTGCGACAGCCCCAGCATTTT.

This clonotype is labeled large. CDR3 loop: CASSQTGNSPLHF. For the CDR3, the DNA is TGTGCCAGCAGCCAAACGGGGAACTCACCCCTCCACTTT. This sequence joins TRBV7-2 and TRBJ1-6; D uncertain. This CDR3 has 13 amino acids. Germline assignment: CDR1 SGHTA and CDR2 FQGNSA. Trimming removed 5 bases from V and 10 bases from J, with 12 bases in between. Variable domain in full (rest from reference TRBV7-2 and TRBJ1-6): GAGVSQSPSNKVTEKGKDVELRCDPISGHTALYWYRQSLGQGLEFLIYFQGNSAPDKSGLPSDRFSAERTGGSVSTLTIQRTQQEDSAVYLCASSQTGNSPLHFGNGTRLTVT.

This clonotype was recorded at least ten times. V and J are TRBV6-1 and TRBJ2-2; no definite D call. The germline V gene encodes CDR1 MNHNS and CDR2 SASEGT. Trimming stripped 2 bases from V and 6 bases from J, with 13 bases between. The CDR3 covers 15 residues. The CDR3 nucleotides are TGTGCCAGCAGTGAAAAGGCGTCCGGCCCCGGGGAGCTGTTTTTT. This codes for CASSEKASGPGELFF.

CDR3 coding DNA: TGTGCCAGCAGCGTAGCGGACAGGGGTCTCTACGAGCAGTACTTC. Translating it yields CASSVADRGLYEQYF. The genes are TRBV9 and TRBJ2-7, with 9 nucleotides matching TRBD1. Germline CDR1 SGDLS, CDR2 YYNGEE. The CDR3 extends over 15 amino acids. With V trimmed by 0 bases and J by 3 bases, 4 bases remained unmatched.

The sample holds a few counts of this clonotype. The chain carries TRBV12-3 or TRBV12-4 and TRBJ2-1; 9 bases map to TRBD1. Trimming removed 3 bases from V and 2 bases from J; junction bases left unmatched: 8. This CDR3 region has 17 residues. Here the CDR3 reads CASSFNSGTGPYNEQFF. CDR3 coding DNA: TGTGCCAGCAGTTTCAACTCAGGGACAGGGCCCTACAATGAGCAGTTCTTC.